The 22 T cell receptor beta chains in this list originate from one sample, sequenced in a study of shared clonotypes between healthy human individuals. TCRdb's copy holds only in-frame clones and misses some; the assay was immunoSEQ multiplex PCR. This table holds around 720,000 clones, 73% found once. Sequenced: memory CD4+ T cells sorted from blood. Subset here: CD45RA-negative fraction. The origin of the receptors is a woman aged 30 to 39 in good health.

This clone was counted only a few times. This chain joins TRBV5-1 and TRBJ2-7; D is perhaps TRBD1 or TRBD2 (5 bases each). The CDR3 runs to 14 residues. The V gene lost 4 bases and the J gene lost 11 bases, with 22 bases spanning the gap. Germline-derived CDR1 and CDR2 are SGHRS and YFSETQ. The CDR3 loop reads CASSPGTDNLREYF. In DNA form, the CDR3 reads TGCGCCAGCAGCCCAGGGACGGACAACTTACGAGAGTACTTC.

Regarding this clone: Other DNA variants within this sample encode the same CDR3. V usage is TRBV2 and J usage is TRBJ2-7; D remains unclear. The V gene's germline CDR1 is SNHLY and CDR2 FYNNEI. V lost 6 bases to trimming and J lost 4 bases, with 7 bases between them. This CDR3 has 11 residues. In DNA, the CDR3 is TGTGCCAGCAGCCCTTTTTACGAGCAGTACTTC. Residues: CASSPFYEQYF.

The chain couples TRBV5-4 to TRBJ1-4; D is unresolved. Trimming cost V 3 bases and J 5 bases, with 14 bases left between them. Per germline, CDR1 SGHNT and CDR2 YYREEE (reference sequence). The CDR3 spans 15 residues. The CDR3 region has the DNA TGTGCCAGCAGCTCCCCGGCGGGAGGAAATGAAAAACTGTTTTTT. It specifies CASSSPAGGNEKLFF. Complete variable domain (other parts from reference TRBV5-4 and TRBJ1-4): ETGVTQSPTHLIKTRGQQVTLRCSSQSGHNTVSWYQQALGQGPQFIFQYYREEENGRGNFPPRFSGLQFPNYSSELNVNALELDDSALYLCASSSPAGGNEKLFFGSGTQLSVL.

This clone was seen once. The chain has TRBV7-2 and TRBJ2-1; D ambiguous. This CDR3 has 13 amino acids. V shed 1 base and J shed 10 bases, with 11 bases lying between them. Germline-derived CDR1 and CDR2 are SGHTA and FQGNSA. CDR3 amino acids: CASSLVLRREQFF. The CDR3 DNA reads TGTGCCAGCAGCTTAGTGCTGAGGCGGGAGCAGTTCTTC.

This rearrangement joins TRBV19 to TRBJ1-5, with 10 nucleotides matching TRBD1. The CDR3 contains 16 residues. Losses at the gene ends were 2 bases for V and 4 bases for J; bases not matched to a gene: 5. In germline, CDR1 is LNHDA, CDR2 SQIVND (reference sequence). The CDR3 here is CASSIQQDRGNQPQHF. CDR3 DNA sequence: TGTGCCAGTAGTATACAACAGGACAGGGGGAATCAGCCCCAGCATTTT.

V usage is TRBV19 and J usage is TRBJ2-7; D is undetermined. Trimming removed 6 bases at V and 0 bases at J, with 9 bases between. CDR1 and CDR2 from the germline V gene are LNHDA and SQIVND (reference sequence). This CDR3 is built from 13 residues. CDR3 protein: CASSRLTSYEQYF. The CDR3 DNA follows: TGTGCCAGTAGCCGACTGACCTCCTACGAGCAGTACTTC.

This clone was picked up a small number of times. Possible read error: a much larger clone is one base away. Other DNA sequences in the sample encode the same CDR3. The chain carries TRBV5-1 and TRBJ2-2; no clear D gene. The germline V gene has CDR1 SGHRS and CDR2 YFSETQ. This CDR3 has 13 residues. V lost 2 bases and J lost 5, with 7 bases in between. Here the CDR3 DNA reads TGCGCCAGCAGCTTTGGGCAGACCGGGGAGCTGTTTTTT. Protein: CASSFGQTGELFF.

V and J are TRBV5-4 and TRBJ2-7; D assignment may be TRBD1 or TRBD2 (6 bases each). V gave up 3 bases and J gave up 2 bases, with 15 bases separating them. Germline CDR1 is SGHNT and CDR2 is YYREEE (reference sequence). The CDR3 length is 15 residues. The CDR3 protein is CASSSGAGLTYEQYF. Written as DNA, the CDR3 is TGTGCCAGCAGCTCGGGGGCCGGCCTCACCTACGAGCAGTACTTC.

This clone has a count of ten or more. CDR3 amino acids: CASGEQGDSLSEQYF. The CDR3 DNA is TGTGCCAGCGGTGAGCAGGGGGATTCCCTCAGCGAGCAGTACTTC. This chain links TRBV6-6 with TRBJ2-7, with 7 bases aligning to TRBD1. Per the germline V gene, CDR1 is MNHNY and CDR2 is SVGAGI (reference sequence). The CDR3 loop spans 15 amino acids. Trimming at V came to 8 bases and at J to 6 bases, leaving 16 bases not matched to a gene.

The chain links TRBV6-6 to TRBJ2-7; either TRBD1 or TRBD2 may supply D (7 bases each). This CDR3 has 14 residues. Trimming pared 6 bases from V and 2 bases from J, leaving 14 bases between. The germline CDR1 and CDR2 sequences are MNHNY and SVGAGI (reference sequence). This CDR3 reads CASRQGRGTYEQYF. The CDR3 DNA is TGTGCCAGCAGACAGGGGAGGGGTACCTACGAGCAGTACTTC.

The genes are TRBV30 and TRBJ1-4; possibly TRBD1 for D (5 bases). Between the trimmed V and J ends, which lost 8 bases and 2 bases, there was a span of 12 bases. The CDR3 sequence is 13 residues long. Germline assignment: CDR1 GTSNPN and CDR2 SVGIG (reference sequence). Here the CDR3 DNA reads TGTGCCGGAGGTGGGGCCACTAATGAAAAACTGTTTTTT. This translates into CAGGGATNEKLFF. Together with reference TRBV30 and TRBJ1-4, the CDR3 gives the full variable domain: SQTIHQWPATLVQPVGSPLSLECTVEGTSNPNLYWYRQAAGRGLQLLFYSVGIGQISSEVPQNLSASRPQDRQFILSSKKLLLSDSGFYLCAGGGATNEKLFFGSGTQLSVL.

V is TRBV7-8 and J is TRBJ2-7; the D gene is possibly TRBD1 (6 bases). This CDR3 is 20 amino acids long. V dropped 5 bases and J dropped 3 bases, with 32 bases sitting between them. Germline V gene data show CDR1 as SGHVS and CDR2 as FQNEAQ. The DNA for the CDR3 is TGTGCCAGCAGCGCCACTCGGATTCCCCCCCGGGACATGGTTAACTACGAGCAGTACTTC. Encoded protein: CASSATRIPPRDMVNYEQYF.

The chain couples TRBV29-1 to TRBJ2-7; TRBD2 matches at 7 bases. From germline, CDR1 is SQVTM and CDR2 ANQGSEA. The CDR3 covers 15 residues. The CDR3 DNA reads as TGCAGTGAGGGAGGGGAAGGGCTCGCTCGGTACGAGCAGTACTTC. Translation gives CSEGGEGLARYEQYF.

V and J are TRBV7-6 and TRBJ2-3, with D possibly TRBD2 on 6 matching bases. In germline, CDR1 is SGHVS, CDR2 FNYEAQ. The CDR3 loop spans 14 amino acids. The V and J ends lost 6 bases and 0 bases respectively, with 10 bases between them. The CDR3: CASREGRSTDTQYF. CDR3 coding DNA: TGTGCCAGCAGGGAGGGCCGTAGCACAGATACGCAGTATTTT.

The CDR3 spells CASSEGAYQPQHF. The CDR3, as DNA: TGTGCCAGCAGCGAAGGGGCTTATCAGCCCCAGCATTTT. The chain links TRBV27 to TRBJ1-5; D might be TRBD1 (5 bases). In germline, CDR1 is MNHEY, CDR2 SMNVEV (reference sequence). V was shortened by 6 bases and J by 5 bases, with 11 bases between the two germline ends. CDR3 length: 13 residues.

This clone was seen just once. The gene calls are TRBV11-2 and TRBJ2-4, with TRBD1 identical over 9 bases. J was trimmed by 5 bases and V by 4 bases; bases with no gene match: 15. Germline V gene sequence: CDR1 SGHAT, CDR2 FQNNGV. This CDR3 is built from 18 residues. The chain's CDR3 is CASSSVRARDRGENIQYF. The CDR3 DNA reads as TGTGCCAGCAGCTCCGTTCGGGCTCGAGACAGGGGGGAAAACATTCAGTACTTC.

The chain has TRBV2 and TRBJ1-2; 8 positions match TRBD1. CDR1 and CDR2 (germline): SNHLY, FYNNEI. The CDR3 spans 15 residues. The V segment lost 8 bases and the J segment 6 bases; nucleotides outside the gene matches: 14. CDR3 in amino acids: CASHREETGGHGYTF. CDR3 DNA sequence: TGTGCCAGCCATAGGGAGGAAACAGGGGGACATGGCTACACCTTC.

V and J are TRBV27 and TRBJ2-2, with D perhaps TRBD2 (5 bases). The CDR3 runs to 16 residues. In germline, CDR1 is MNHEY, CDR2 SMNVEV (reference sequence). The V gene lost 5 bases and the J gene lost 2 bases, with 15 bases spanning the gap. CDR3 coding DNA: TGTGCCAGCAGTCCACTAGTTCGGATAAACACCGGGGAGCTGTTTTTT. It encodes CASSPLVRINTGELFF.

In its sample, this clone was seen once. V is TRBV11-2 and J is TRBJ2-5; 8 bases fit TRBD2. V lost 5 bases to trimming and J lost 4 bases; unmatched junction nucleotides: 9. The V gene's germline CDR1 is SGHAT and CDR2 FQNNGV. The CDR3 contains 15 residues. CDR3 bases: TGTGCCAGCAGCCCACAGCGGGAGCGGGGAGAGACCCAGTACTTC. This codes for CASSPQRERGETQYF.

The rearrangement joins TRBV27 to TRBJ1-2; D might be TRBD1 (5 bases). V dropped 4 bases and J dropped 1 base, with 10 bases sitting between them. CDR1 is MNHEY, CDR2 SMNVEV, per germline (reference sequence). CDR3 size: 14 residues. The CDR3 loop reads CASSWAGSNYGYTF. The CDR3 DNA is TGTGCCAGCAGTTGGGCAGGGAGTAACTATGGCTACACCTTC.

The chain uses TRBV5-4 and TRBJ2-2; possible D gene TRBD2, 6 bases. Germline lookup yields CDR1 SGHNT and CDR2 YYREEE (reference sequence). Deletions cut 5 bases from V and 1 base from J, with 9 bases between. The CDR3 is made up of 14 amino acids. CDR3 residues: CASRDYLNTGELFF. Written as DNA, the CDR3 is TGTGCCAGCAGGGACTACCTGAACACCGGGGAGCTGTTTTTT. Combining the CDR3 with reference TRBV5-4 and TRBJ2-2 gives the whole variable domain ETGVTQSPTHLIKTRGQQVTLRCSSQSGHNTVSWYQQALGQGPQFIFQYYREEENGRGNFPPRFSGLQFPNYSSELNVNALELDDSALYLCASRDYLNTGELFFGEGSRLTVL.

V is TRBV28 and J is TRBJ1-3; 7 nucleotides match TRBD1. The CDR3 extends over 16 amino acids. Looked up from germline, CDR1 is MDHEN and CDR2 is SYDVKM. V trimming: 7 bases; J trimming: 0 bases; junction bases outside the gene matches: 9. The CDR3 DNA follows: TGTGCCAGCAACCCTGGGACAGCCGTCTCTGGAAACACCATATATTTT. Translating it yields CASNPGTAVSGNTIYF.